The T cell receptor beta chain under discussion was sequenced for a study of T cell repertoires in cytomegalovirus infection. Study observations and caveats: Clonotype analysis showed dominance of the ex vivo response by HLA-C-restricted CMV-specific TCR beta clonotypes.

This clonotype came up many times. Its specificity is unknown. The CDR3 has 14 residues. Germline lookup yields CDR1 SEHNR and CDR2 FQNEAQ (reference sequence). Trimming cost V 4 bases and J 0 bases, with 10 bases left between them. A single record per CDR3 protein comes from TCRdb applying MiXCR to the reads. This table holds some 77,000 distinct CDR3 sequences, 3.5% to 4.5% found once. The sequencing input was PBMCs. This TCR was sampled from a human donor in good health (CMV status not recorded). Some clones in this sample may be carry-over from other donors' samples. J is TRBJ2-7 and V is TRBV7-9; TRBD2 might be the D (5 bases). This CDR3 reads CASSSPAGSYEQYF. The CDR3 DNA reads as TGTGCCAGCAGCTCCCCGGCGGGCTCCTACGAGCAGTACTTC.